This TCR beta chain was obtained from a study of blood T cell repertoires in COVID-19. Study summary: Acute and convalescent COVID-19 specimens originated in the United States, Italy and Spain.

The assay was immunoSEQ multiplex PCR, and TCRdb's table has in-frame clones only and misses some. Of around 400,000 clones listed, 85% to 90% are singletons. This clone is a singleton in its sample. The CDR3 extends over 13 amino acids. The germline V and J ends were trimmed by 9 bases and 2 bases, with 13 bases remaining between them. Germline V gene data show CDR1 as LNHDA and CDR2 as SQIVND (reference sequence). Ages ranged from about 18 to 100 years, with residence in around 24 US areas. Cohort 3 donors counted as recovered after two negative PCRs, clearance, or resolved symptoms. The source of this sequence is a young woman who had recovered from COVID-19. V gene TRBV19 combines with J gene TRBJ1-2; no clear D gene. Input material: PBMCs or T cells enriched from blood (not recorded which). CDR3 in amino acids: CASWRGQNYGYTF. CDR3 in DNA: TGTGCCAGCTGGCGGGGTCAAAACTATGGCTACACCTTC.